Below, one T cell receptor (beta chain) is given with its context. Seattle patients were enrolled while actively infected and followed longitudinally. This record comes from a study of blood T cell repertoires in COVID-19. Across the study: Sample material is recorded as cDNA or gDNA derived from T cells, B-cell-depleted T cells, or PBMCs.

This CDR3 is built from 15 residues. Germline V gene sequence: CDR1 GTSNPN, CDR2 SVGIG (reference sequence). V dropped 5 bases and J dropped 6; count of bases not matched to a gene: 6. Original processing notes: Amplification from reference gene primers served as the basis for estimated nucleated cell counts. The data were produced by immunoSEQ multiplex PCR, yet TCRdb's version contains in-frame clones alone and is incomplete. That table gives V, J and clone size, and the DNA gave D and trimming. The sample carries 150,000 to 200,000 clones, about 86% recorded once. Sequencing was carried out using peripheral blood. The sequence came from a woman in her sixties with COVID-19, enrolled during active disease. The rearrangement links TRBV30 to TRBJ2-3, with TRBD2 matching over 15 bases. CDR3 sequence: CAWGLAGGLRDTQYF. The CDR3 DNA sequence: TGTGCCTGGGGACTAGCGGGAGGGCTGAGGGATACGCAGTATTTT.